This T cell receptor (beta chain) stems from a study of blood T cell repertoires in COVID-19. Study overall: Samples representing acute and convalescent COVID-19 were sourced from the United States, Italy and Spain. PBMCs, B-cell-depleted T cells, or T cells were the source of the cDNA or gDNA that made up the material.

Participant-given clinical history determined each cohort assignment. Donors in Cohort 3 who had recovered were those with two negative PCRs, healthcare professional clearance, or resolution of their symptoms. The table came from immunoSEQ multiplex PCR; TCRdb's copy has only in-frame clones and leaves some out. The repertoire holds a few hundred thousand clones, with 90% as singletons. The source is a man aged 18 to 35 who had recovered from COVID-19. Source material: PBMCs or T cells enriched from blood (not recorded which).

In nucleotides, the CDR3 is TGTGCCATCAGTGACTATTACGAGCAGTACTTC. It encodes CAISDYYEQYF. The gene calls are TRBV10-3 and TRBJ2-7, with unresolved D. Trimming took off 3 bases at V and 4 bases at J, with 4 bases between the two ends. CDR3 length equals 11 residues. From germline, CDR1 is ENHRY and CDR2 SYGVKD.